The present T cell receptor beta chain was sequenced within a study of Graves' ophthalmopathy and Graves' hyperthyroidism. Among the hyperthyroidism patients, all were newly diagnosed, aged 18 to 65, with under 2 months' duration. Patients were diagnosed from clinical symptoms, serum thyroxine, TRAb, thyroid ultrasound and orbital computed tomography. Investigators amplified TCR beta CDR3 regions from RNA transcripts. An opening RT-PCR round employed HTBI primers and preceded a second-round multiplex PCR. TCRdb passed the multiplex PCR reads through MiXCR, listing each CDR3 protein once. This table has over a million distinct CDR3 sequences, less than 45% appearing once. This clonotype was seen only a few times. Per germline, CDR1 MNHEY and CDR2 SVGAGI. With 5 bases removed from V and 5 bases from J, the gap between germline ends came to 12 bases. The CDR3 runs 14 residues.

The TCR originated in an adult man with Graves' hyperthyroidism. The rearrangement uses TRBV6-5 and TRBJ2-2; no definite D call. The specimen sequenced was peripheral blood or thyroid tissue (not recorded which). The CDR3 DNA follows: TGTGCCAGCAGTGGACGCGATCCGACCGGGGAGCTGTTTTTT. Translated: CASSGRDPTGELFF.